The sample holds many counts of the clone carrying this T cell receptor beta chain. The antigen is unknown. These data are taken from a study of T cells in Graves' hyperthyroidism and ophthalmopathy. Whole-study findings and limits: Blood samples included most of the expanded thyroid clonotypes exceeding 0.001.

Regions amplified from RNA transcripts were the TCR beta CDR3 regions. First-round RT-PCR with HTBI primers amplified the TCR CDR3 region. TCRdb fed the multiplex PCR reads into MiXCR, producing one record per CDR3 protein. Of more than 500,000 distinct CDR3 sequences listed, roughly 46% are singletons. Per the germline V gene, CDR1 is MNHEY and CDR2 is SVGAGI. V shed 8 bases, J shed 1 base, and the junction held 9 bases outside the gene matches. This CDR3 has 15 residues. This sequence joins TRBV6-5 and TRBJ1-1; 8 bases align to TRBD1. Material for sequencing was peripheral blood or thyroid tissue (not recorded which). The clonotype originates from an adult woman with Graves' disease, either hyperthyroidism or ophthalmopathy (not recorded which). CDR3 amino acids: CASLETGGRNTEAFF. CDR3 DNA sequence: TGTGCCAGCCTGGAAACAGGGGGGCGGAACACTGAAGCTTTCTTT.